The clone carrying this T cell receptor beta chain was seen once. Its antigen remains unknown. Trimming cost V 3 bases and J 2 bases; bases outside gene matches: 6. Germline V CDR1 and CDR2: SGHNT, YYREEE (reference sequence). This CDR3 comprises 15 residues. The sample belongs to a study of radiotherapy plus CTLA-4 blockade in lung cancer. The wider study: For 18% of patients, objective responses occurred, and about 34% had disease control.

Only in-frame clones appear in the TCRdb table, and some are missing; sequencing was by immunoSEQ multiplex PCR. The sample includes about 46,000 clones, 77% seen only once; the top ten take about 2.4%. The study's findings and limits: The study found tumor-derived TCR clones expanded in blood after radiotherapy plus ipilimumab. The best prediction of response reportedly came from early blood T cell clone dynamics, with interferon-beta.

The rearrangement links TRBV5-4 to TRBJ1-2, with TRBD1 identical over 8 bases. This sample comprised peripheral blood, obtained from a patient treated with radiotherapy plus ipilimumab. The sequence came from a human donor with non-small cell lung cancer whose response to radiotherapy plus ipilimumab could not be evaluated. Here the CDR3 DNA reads TGTGCCAGCAGCTCGGGACAGGCAAAGAACTATGGCTACACCTTC. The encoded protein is CASSSGQAKNYGYTF.